Included here is one T cell receptor beta chain sequence, with context. This sample is part of a study of blood T cell repertoires in COVID-19. Across the study: COVID-19 samples from acute and convalescent phases originated in the United States, Italy and Spain. Sources were T cells, B-cell-depleted T cells, or PBMCs; the material itself was cDNA or gDNA.

Original methodology: Amplification from reference gene primers served as the basis for estimated nucleated cell counts. Clones were read by immunoSEQ multiplex PCR, and TCRdb kept only the in-frame ones, dropping some. V, J and clone size are those of that table, while D and trimming were read from the DNA. The sample yields hundreds of thousands of clones, 85% seen once. Trimming at V came to 0 bases and at J to 4 bases, leaving 11 bases not matched to a gene. The V gene's germline CDR1 is MNHNS and CDR2 SASEGT. This CDR3 region has 18 residues. The rearrangement links TRBV6-1 to TRBJ2-5; 10 bases are shared with TRBD2. The receptor comes from a human donor in a cohort sampled during active COVID-19. Source material: peripheral blood. The DNA for the CDR3 is TGTGCCAGCAGTGAAGCGCTTCAGGGGGGACTAGCGAGAGAGACCCAGTACTTC. It specifies CASSEALQGGLARETQYF.